A selection of T cell receptor beta chains follows, all from one sample in a study of cytotoxic CD8 clonotypes in ibrutinib-treated CLL. Data came from immunoSEQ multiplex PCR; TCRdb stores just in-frame clones and leaves some out. The data contain 120,000 to 150,000 clones, approximately 90% of them singletons. The sequences come from PBMCs, collected after 12 months of ibrutinib treatment. The receptors originated from a human donor with chronic lymphocytic leukemia. Both conserved end residues are part of each CDR3.

v_call,j_call,cdr3_aa
TRBV10-3,TRBJ2-6,CAISGGLASGANVLTF
TRBV28,TRBJ1-5,CASTLTANNQPQHF
TRBV12-5,TRBJ2-3,CASGSNLDRYSTDTQYF
TRBV10-3,TRBJ2-7,CAISVGLDRAYEQYF
TRBV27,TRBJ2-1,CASRMFVASYNEQFF
TRBV28,TRBJ1-5,CASTRASGNQPQHF
TRBV2,TRBJ2-7,CASRPQGGRYEQYF
TRBV19,TRBJ2-1,CASSSSGGMGIEQFF
TRBV5-1,TRBJ2-1,CASSATLAGANEQFF
TRBV7-6,TRBJ2-3,CASSFRGRGTDTQYF
TRBV7-2,TRBJ1-1,CASSSLQTPNTEAFF
TRBV4-1,TRBJ2-7,CASSQVFGEGDYEQYF
TRBV5-1,TRBJ1-2,CASSLVGDYGYTF
TRBV10-2,TRBJ2-2,CASSESVAGTGELFF
TRBV9,TRBJ1-5,CASSVGGADNQPQHF
TRBV27,TRBJ1-1,CASSPAGSEAFF
TRBV7-3,TRBJ1-1,CASSFDQNTEAFF
TRBV5-6,TRBJ2-1,CASSWLQGHNEQFF
TRBV7-6,TRBJ2-7,CASSLVGTEPTYEQYF
TRBV9,TRBJ2-3,CASSVGGAPGFTQYF
TRBV29-1,TRBJ2-5,CSVEDPDTRSQETQYF
TRBV19,TRBJ1-1,CASSIASGGVAFF
TRBV2,TRBJ2-7,CASSEGGPDEQYF
TRBV11-2,TRBJ1-1,CASSLEGTGTEAFF
TRBV19,TRBJ2-2,CASSIDLYTGELFF
TRBV29-1,TRBJ1-1,CSAKMRYMNTEAFF
TRBV18,TRBJ2-1,CASSPNRGRNEQFF
TRBV5-5,TRBJ2-7,CASSLGGGEVSYEQYF
TRBV18,TRBJ2-7,CASSPGTSGTLEQYF
TRBV6-5,TRBJ2-7,CASSAGQSYEQYF
TRBV19,TRBJ2-1,CASSLDRGQGGYNEQFF
TRBV27,TRBJ1-1,CATRSISTEAFF
TRBV28,TRBJ2-3,CASSFGQGPTDTQYF
TRBV5-4,TRBJ2-7,CASSLEPGLSYEQYF
TRBV28,TRBJ2-4,CASSLPPGTGLNIQYF
TRBV28,TRBJ2-2,CASKSGQGYTGELFF
TRBV11-3,TRBJ2-2,CASSLFGPPDTGELFF